The text below deals with one T cell receptor (beta chain). No antigen is known for it. This sample stems from a study of T-cell reconstitution after alpha-beta-depleted transplantation in children. Broader study findings: Several hundred expanded graft clones reportedly were the source of alpha-beta T cells about two months after transplant. T-cell counts and diversity were attributed mostly to newly produced T cells one year after transplant.

The length of the CDR3 is 14 residues. The germline CDR1 and CDR2 sequences are SGHRS and YFSETQ. The V end lost 2 bases, the J end lost 2 bases, and 11 bases lay between the germline ends. Unique molecular identifiers were used to barcode this TCRbeta library. TCRdb re-called the PCR reads through MiXCR, storing one row per CDR3 protein. Of around 580,000 distinct CDR3 sequences in the sample, more than 20% were seen once. J is TRBJ2-7 and V is TRBV5-1, with a tentative D call TRBD1 (6 bases). The sequence was collected from a boy under three years old who had a stem cell transplant for acute myeloid leukemia, so the T cells may come from the graft donor. Sequenced material: PBMCs, mostly from graft donor cells, taken 360 days after TCRalphabeta/CD19-depleted stem cell transplant. The CDR3 protein is CASSLHRDTYEQYF. The CDR3 bases are TGCGCCAGCAGCTTACACAGGGATACCTACGAGCAGTACTTC.